What follows is one TCR beta chain and its context. Its target antigen remains unknown. Nothing much larger sits one base from this clone, and base qualities are not available. These data are taken from a study of shared clonotypes between healthy human individuals (dated by TCRdb to 2018 to 2021). With respect to the entire study: The cohort comprised a couple of women and a few men aged 18 to 49 years. To increase sequencing depth and limit assay-specific biases, TCR repertoire library preparation and sequencing were carried out by different laboratories using diverse techniques. To estimate repertoire size and how much clonotypes are shared between individuals, the study performed deep sequencing of blood TCR repertoires from roughly five healthy adults. Leukapheresis yielded between about 0.85 and 9.5 billion PBMCs per donor. For each donor, CD4 naive and CD4 memory were each run on three plates, CD8 naive on two plates, and CD8 memory on one plate.

Looking up the germline V gene yields CDR1 SGHDT and CDR2 YYEEEE. Including the terminal cysteine and phenylalanine, the CDR3 comprises 14 residues. The DNA shown is the 42-base CDR3, in frame from base 1. The junction carries 12 bases between V and J, which are trimmed by 5 bases and 3 bases respectively. For the CD8 naive samples, CD45RO-negative cells were positively selected for CCR7, yielding a CD45RA+CCR7+ population from which TemRA cells were excluded. The donors were healthy, HIV-negative adults with no recently reported acute infections or vaccinations. Every donor was a Caucasian adult living in Nashville, Tennessee, USA. Blood was collected by leukapheresis, and PBMCs were isolated by Ficoll-Histopaque density gradient centrifugation and then cryopreserved in liquid nitrogen vapor phase. Analytical flow cytometry was used to check the purity and quantity of every magnetically sorted T cell population. Genomic DNA was isolated from each sorted fraction and quantified by UV absorbance on a Nanodrop 2000c.

Using the deep immunoSEQ assay, multiplex PCR amplified TCR CDR3 regions from genomic DNA. Extracted genomic DNA from each cell subset was distributed evenly across all wells of several immunoSEQ 96-well plates, and each plate was treated as a replicate. For sorted subsets, each replicate PCR was loaded with about 200 ng genomic DNA, equivalent to 25,000 to 30,000 T cell genomes. The purified libraries were quantified using a Qubit 3.0 fluorometer, sized with a Bioanalyzer 2100, and then quantified again using the KAPA Library Quantification kit. A separate single-read 150-cycle Illumina NextSeq 550 flow cell was used to sequence each immunoSEQ 96-well plate. The authors processed their data as follows. Because the immunoSEQ output included only junctional sequences and no quality scores, the filtering could not be the same as the filtering used for full-length reads. Sequences were annotated with PyIR, a Python wrapper for IgBLAST v1.9, using IMGT germline references to assign V/J genes and CDR3. Reads with weak V/J assignments (E-value above 1e-6), missing CDR3, stop codons, out-of-frame junctions, or ambiguous translated residues were removed. V3J clonotypes were defined as sequences sharing the same inferred V gene, J gene, and CDR3 amino acid sequence. To compute the percentage overlap between repertoires, the number of shared unique clonotypes was divided by the size of the smaller repertoire. RTK rarefaction, the Chao1 estimator, and Recon v2.1 estimates of unobserved clonotypes were used to assess repertoire richness. OLGA was used to compute generation probabilities for all TCRbeta clonotypes that the gDNA method yielded from a handful of donors. In TCRdb, the immuneACCESS table is reduced to in-frame sequences with V and J assigned. These tables do not hold every clone; where another copy was compared, an unresolved V gene accounts for under half, and the others remain unexplained. D and trimming were read from the DNA, whereas the V and J calls and clone size are those reported in that table. Across this sample there are roughly 590,000 clones, with around 95% seen only once. About 0.11% of the sample is in the top ten clones.

Broad study findings and their caveats: Larger estimated clonotype richness was generally found for naive subsets than for memory subsets. The genetic and exposure-history diversity represented was limited by the small number of donors. Rarefaction of sorted-subset datasets indicated incomplete sequencing despite the large sequencing depth. Pairwise subsampling indicated that sequencing depth was expected to affect the degree of clonotype sharing among donors. Compared with non-shared clonotypes, clonotypes shared by all four sorted-subset donors had higher generation probabilities. Sharing across four donors was observed for 4.5% to 6.5% of naive CD4, over 3% of naive CD8, about 2.5% of memory CD4, and about 0.4% of memory CD8 clonotypes. Only blood was sampled, and tissue TCR repertoires likely differ from those in blood.

The V gene is TRBV5-6 and the J gene is TRBJ2-1, and perhaps TRBD2 as D gene, on 6 matching bases. Sequencing was done on a sample of naive CD8+ T cells sorted from blood. Explained via the paper, the cell subset or site label denotes: CD45RA+CCR7+. This TCR was sampled from a woman in her thirties in good health. This receptor carries the CDR3 CASRPASDYNEQFF. The nucleotide sequence is TGTGCCAGCAGGCCTGCTAGCGACTACAATGAGCAGTTCTTC.